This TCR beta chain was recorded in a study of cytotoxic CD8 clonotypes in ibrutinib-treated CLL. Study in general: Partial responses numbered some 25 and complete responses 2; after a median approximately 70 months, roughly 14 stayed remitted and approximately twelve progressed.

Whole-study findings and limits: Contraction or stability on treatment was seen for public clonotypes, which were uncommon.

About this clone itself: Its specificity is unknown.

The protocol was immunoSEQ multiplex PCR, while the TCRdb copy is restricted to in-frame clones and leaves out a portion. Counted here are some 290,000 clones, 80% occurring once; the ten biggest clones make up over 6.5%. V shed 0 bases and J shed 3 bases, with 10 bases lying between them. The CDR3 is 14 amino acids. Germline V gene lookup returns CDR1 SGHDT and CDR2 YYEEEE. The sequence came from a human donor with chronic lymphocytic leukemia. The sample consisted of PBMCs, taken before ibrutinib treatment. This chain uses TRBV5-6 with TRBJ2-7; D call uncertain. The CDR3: CASSLGGTGYEQYF. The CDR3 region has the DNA TGTGCCAGCAGCTTGGGTGGAACTGGCTACGAGCAGTACTTC.